Listed below are T cell receptor beta chains from one sample, sequenced in a study of T cell repertoires in cytomegalovirus infection. No antigen is known for these receptors. In TCRdb, the reads were re-called with MiXCR into one record per CDR3 protein. The sample includes more than 75,000 distinct CDR3 sequences, over 25% seen only once; the top ten take about 72%. The sequences come from CD8+ T cells from cultured PBMCs, collected from culture after CMV antigen stimulation. The source is a human donor in good health (CMV status not recorded). Some clones in this sample may be carry-over from other donors' samples. The CDR3 runs from the conserved cysteine through the conserved F or W. The D gene is left open where the match is weak. Size values are once, few and many counts, or a class for expanded clones, and some rows have none.

TRBJ2-3,15,TRBV7-6,few,TRBD2,TGTGCCAGCAGCGGAGCGGGGGACCTCACAGATACGCAGTATTTT,CASSGAGDLTDTQYF
TRBJ1-1,14,TRBV3-1,.,.,TGTGCCAGCAGCCAAGAAGATGAATACACTGAAGCTTTCTTT,CASSQEDEYTEAFF
TRBJ2-5,16,TRBV13,.,TRBD2,TGTGCCAGCAGCCCTCTGAGCGGGGGCGTTCAGGAGACCCAGTACTTC,CASSPLSGGVQETQYF
TRBJ1-4,16,TRBV20-1,many,.,TGCAGTGCTGAGAGGAGGGGAACAGCTGGTGCTGAAAAACTGTTTTTT,CSAERRGTAGAEKLFF
TRBJ2-1,13,TRBV11-1,medium-sized,.,TGTGCCAGCAGCTTAGCGCCCCTTTATGAGCAGTTCTTC,CASSLAPLYEQFF
TRBJ1-2,14,TRBV7-6,.,.,TGTGCCAGCAGTGACTTTGGGGGCCACTATGGCTACACCTTC,CASSDFGGHYGYTF
TRBJ2-2,14,TRBV5-6,.,.,TGTGCCAGCAGCTCGAACAGGAACACCGGGGAGCTGTTTTTT,CASSSNRNTGELFF
TRBJ1-5,15,TRBV7-9,few,.,TGTGCCAGCAGCTTAGCCGGCAGTAGCAATCAGCCCCAGCATTTT,CASSLAGSSNQPQHF
TRBJ1-2,15,TRBV4-1,.,TRBD1,TGCGCCAGCAGCCAGGAGGCGGGACAGTCCCTTGGCTACACCTTC,CASSQEAGQSLGYTF
TRBJ2-7,14,TRBV3-1,once,TRBD1,TGTGCCAGCAGCCCGGGACAGTACGGCTACGAGCAGTACTTC,CASSPGQYGYEQYF
TRBJ2-2,13,TRBV30,.,.,TGTGCCTGGAGTGTTAGTGATACCGGGGAGCTGTTTTTT,CAWSVSDTGELFF
TRBJ2-5,15,TRBV27,.,.,TGTGCCAGCACCTCTGTAGGGAAGTACCAAGAGACCCAGTACTTC,CASTSVGKYQETQYF
TRBJ2-2,18,TRBV6-4,.,.,TGTGCCAGCAGCCCCCTTTTGAGGAGAGGAGCTAACACCGGGGAGCTGTTTTTT,CASSPLLRRGANTGELFF
TRBJ1-2,15,TRBV7-9,.,.,TGTGCCAGCAGCGGATCGACAGTAACTAACTATGGCTACACCTTC,CASSGSTVTNYGYTF
TRBJ1-5,13,TRBV20-1,many,.,TGCAGTGCCGGGGTCGGGAGCAATCAGCCCCAGCATTTT,CSAGVGSNQPQHF
TRBJ2-3,15,TRBV2,few,.,TGTGCCAGCAGTGAAGGGACGGCTAGCACAGATACGCAGTATTTT,CASSEGTASTDTQYF
TRBJ2-7,16,TRBV6-6,many,.,TGTGCCAGCAGTTACGGCCTTCTCTCGATCTCCTACGAGCAGTACTTC,CASSYGLLSISYEQYF
TRBJ2-7,13,TRBV7-9,few,TRBD1,TGTGCCAGCAGCCTCGGGACAGGGGGCGAGCAGTACTTC,CASSLGTGGEQYF
TRBJ1-4,13,TRBV7-9,few,.,TGTGCCAGCAGCTTAGTAGGTGACGAAAAACTGTTTTTT,CASSLVGDEKLFF
TRBJ2-5,16,TRBV7-9,.,.,TGTGCCAGCAGCTCTACGCTGGGAAGAGCGGCCGAGACCCAGTACTTC,CASSSTLGRAAETQYF
TRBJ2-7,14,TRBV7-8,many,.,TGTGCCAGCAGCTTAGTTCGGGGCTCCTACGAGCAGTACTTC,CASSLVRGSYEQYF
TRBJ1-1,16,TRBV7-8,.,TRBD1,TGTGCCAGCAGCTGGCCGGCAGGGGGGGGGAACACTGAAGCTTTCTTT,CASSWPAGGGNTEAFF
TRBJ2-1,15,TRBV12-3/TRBV12-4,few,.,TGTGCCAGCATCCCCCTAGGGCAGGGGGGCAATGAGCAGTTCTTC,CASIPLGQGGNEQFF
TRBJ2-7,14,TRBV20-1,few,.,TGCAGTGCTGGGAGAAACAGGATTACTTACGAGCAGTACTTC,CSAGRNRITYEQYF
TRBJ2-7,13,TRBV7-7,many,.,TGTGCCAGCAGCTTACGGGAAGACTACGAGCAGTACTTC,CASSLREDYEQYF
TRBJ2-7,14,TRBV7-9,few,.,TGTGCCAGCAGCCACCGGGCCTTACCCTACGAGCAGTACTTC,CASSHRALPYEQYF
TRBJ1-2,13,TRBV27,.,.,TGTGCCAGCAGCCCAACAGGAGTCTATGGCTACACCTTC,CASSPTGVYGYTF
TRBJ2-3,16,TRBV7-8,few,.,TGTGCCAGCAGCTTAGCCCCCGGGGGCAACACAGATACGCAGTATTTT,CASSLAPGGNTDTQYF
TRBJ2-3,17,TRBV7-9,.,TRBD2,TGTGCCAGCAGTCCTCTAAATAGCGGGGGCTTCACAGATACGCAGTATTTT,CASSPLNSGGFTDTQYF
TRBJ1-6,15,TRBV25-1,.,.,TGTGCCAGCAGTGCGGCCGTCTCCTATAATTCACCCCTCCACTTT,CASSAAVSYNSPLHF
TRBJ1-2,13,TRBV28,.,.,TGTGCCAGCAGCCTCTGGGTTTCGGACGGCTACACCTTC,CASSLWVSDGYTF
TRBJ2-7,15,TRBV7-6,many,.,TGTGCCAGCAGCTTCTCCACGGGGAGCTCCTACGAGCAGTACTTC,CASSFSTGSSYEQYF
TRBJ2-3,16,TRBV5-1,.,.,TGCGCCAGCAGCTACTTTGAGGGGGGGGCCACAGATACGCAGTATTTT,CASSYFEGGATDTQYF
TRBJ2-1,14,TRBV3-1,.,.,TGTGCCAGCAGCCAGGTGGGATCCCCCAATGAGCAGTTCTTC,CASSQVGSPNEQFF
TRBJ2-2,16,TRBV7-2,.,.,TGTGCCAGCAGCTTAGAAAGGGCGGGGTTAGCCGGGGAGCTGTTTTTT,CASSLERAGLAGELFF
TRBJ1-2,15,TRBV4-1,.,.,TGCGCCAGCAGCCAAGTAGGGGAGACCTTCTATGGCTACACCTTC,CASSQVGETFYGYTF
TRBJ2-1,16,TRBV28,few,.,TGTGCCAGCACCCCCCTAGCCCAAAGCTCCTACAATGAGCAGTTCTTT,CASTPLAQSSYNEQFF
TRBJ1-2,15,TRBV4-1,few,TRBD1,TGCGCCAGCAGCCCGCGACAGGGGGCGACAGATGGCTACACCTTC,CASSPRQGATDGYTF
TRBJ1-2,15,TRBV7-9,.,TRBD1,TGTGCCAGCAGCTCACGGGACAGAGCGCCCGATGGCTACACCTTC,CASSSRDRAPDGYTF
TRBJ1-1,15,TRBV7-8,few,TRBD1,TGTGCCAGCAGCAGAACCGGGACAGAGAACACTGAAGCTTTCTTT,CASSRTGTENTEAFF
TRBJ1-5,9,TRBV12-3/TRBV12-4,.,.,TGTGCCAGCGGGCAGCCCCAGCATTTT,CASGQPQHF
TRBJ2-3,17,TRBV11-2,.,TRBD2,TGTGCCAGCAGCCACCCCCCAGCGGGGGTGGGCACAGATACGCAGTATTTT,CASSHPPAGVGTDTQYF
TRBJ1-5,14,TRBV12-3/TRBV12-4,many,.,TGTGCCAGCAGTCCCGACAGGCTCCGAGGGGCCCAGCATTTT,CASSPDRLRGAQHF
TRBJ2-7,15,TRBV28,.,TRBD1,TGTGCCAGCACCTCTCCGGGACAGGGGCCCTACGAGCAGTACTTC,CASTSPGQGPYEQYF
TRBJ1-1,15,TRBV7-9,few,TRBD1,TGTGCCAGCAGCGCTCTCGGACAGGAGCCGTTGAAAGCTTTCTTT,CASSALGQEPLKAFF